This TCR beta chain is drawn from a study of cytomegalovirus exposure and HLA in healthy donors. The PCR ran on 60 Vbeta and 13 Jbeta primers. Using immunoSEQ multiplex PCR, the repertoire was profiled, and TCRdb retains in-frame clones only, with some absent. The sample carries under 200,000 clones, around 79% recorded once. Only a few counts were recorded for this clone. The origin of this receptor is a male donor in good health and CMV-seropositive. The sample was PBMCs.

The CDR3 loop is CASSATTYNEQFF. CDR3 nucleotide sequence: TGTGCCAGCAGCGCCACTACCTACAATGAGCAGTTCTTC. V gene TRBV27 combines with J gene TRBJ2-1, with unresolved D. Germline loops: CDR1 MNHEY, CDR2 SMNVEV (reference sequence). The V end was cut by 6 bases, the J end by 2 bases, with 8 bases between. This CDR3 is built from 13 residues.